The 15 T cell receptor beta chains below were found in one sample sequenced in a study of cytomegalovirus exposure and HLA in healthy donors. PCR primers comprised 60 Vbeta and 13 Jbeta primers. This table comes from immunoSEQ multiplex PCR, and its TCRdb copy is limited to in-frame clones, with some not included. Of some 180,000 clones listed, 65% to 90% were seen once; the top ten hold about 2.3%. What was sequenced was PBMCs. The receptor set was obtained from a woman in her forties or fifties in good health and CMV-seronegative.

This rearrangement joins TRBV4-3 to TRBJ2-3; D is unclear. Trimming stripped 2 bases from V and 2 bases from J, with 17 bases between. Germline V lookup: CDR1 LGHNA, CDR2 YSLEER. This CDR3 has 17 amino acids. The CDR3: CASSQFFTKFYTDTQYF. The CDR3 region has the DNA TGCGCCAGCAGCCAATTTTTCACCAAATTCTACACAGATACGCAGTATTTT.

This clone appeared a single time. This sequence joins TRBV5-1 and TRBJ1-6, with 8 bases lining up with TRBD1. Germline CDR1 SGHRS, CDR2 YFSETQ. V was clipped by 0 bases and J by 6 bases; unmatched bases: 2. The CDR3 consists of 15 residues. The CDR3 DNA is TGCGCCAGCAGCTTGGTACAGGGGGGTAATTCACCCCTCCACTTT. Encoded protein: CASSLVQGGNSPLHF.

CDR3 coding DNA: TGTGCCAGCAGTCAAAGCGGGACTAGGGAGACCCAGTACTTC. This sequence encodes CASSQSGTRETQYF. This rearrangement joins TRBV6-6 to TRBJ2-5, with 8 bases aligning to TRBD2. This CDR3 region has 14 residues. Trimming at V came to 5 bases and at J to 5 bases, leaving 7 bases not matched to a gene. Germline-derived CDR1 and CDR2 are MNHNY and SVGAGI (reference sequence).

The rearrangement links TRBV6-5 to TRBJ1-4; D might be TRBD1 (6 bases). Germline V gene lookup returns CDR1 MNHEY and CDR2 SVGAGI. Trimming left V 5 bases short and J 2 bases short, with 12 bases between. CDR3 length: 15 amino acids. The CDR3 region is CASSPTGSTNEKLFF. CDR3 coding DNA: TGTGCCAGCAGTCCCACAGGGTCGACTAATGAAAAACTGTTTTTT.

V usage is TRBV9 and J usage is TRBJ1-1; a weak D match, TRBD1 (5 bases). The CDR3 is 15 residues long. CDR1 and CDR2 from the germline V gene are SGDLS and YYNGEE. Trimming took off 4 bases at V and 1 base at J, with 14 bases between the two ends. The CDR3 spells CASSTYRFANTEAFF. The CDR3 region has the DNA TGTGCCAGCAGCACGTACAGGTTTGCGAACACTGAAGCTTTCTTT.

V usage is TRBV30 and J usage is TRBJ2-7, with TRBD2 matching over 7 bases. V lost 1 base and J lost 1; bases outside the gene matches: 7. Germline V gives CDR1 GTSNPN, CDR2 SVGIG (reference sequence). There are 15 residues in the CDR3. The CDR3 protein is CAWSGKAGLSYEQYF. The CDR3 DNA reads TGTGCCTGGAGTGGGAAAGCGGGACTGTCCTACGAGCAGTACTTC.

The rearrangement links TRBV5-1 to TRBJ2-3; D uncertain. V lost 5 bases, J lost 4 bases, and 5 bases lay in between. This CDR3 is 11 amino acids long. Germline V CDR1 and CDR2: SGHRS, YFSETQ. In DNA, the CDR3 is TGCGCCAGCAGGGCGGCAGATACGCAGTATTTT. This translates into CASRAADTQYF.

This clone came up once. This rearrangement joins TRBV19 to TRBJ1-5, with D possibly being TRBD1 (6 bases). This CDR3 has 14 residues. Germline-derived CDR1 and CDR2 are LNHDA and SQIVND (reference sequence). Between the trimmed V and J ends, which lost 4 bases and 5 bases, there was a span of 12 bases. The CDR3 loop reads CASSTGESHQPQHF. The CDR3 DNA reads as TGTGCCAGTAGTACAGGGGAGTCCCATCAGCCCCAGCATTTT.

The V gene is TRBV7-9, the J gene TRBJ2-6; D ambiguous. V lost 6 bases, J lost 0 bases, and 15 bases lay in between. CDR1 and CDR2 from the germline V gene are SEHNR and FQNEAQ (reference sequence). CDR3 length: 17 residues. CDR3 in DNA: TGTGCCAGCAGACCCAACGGTCCCCTCTCTGGGGCCAACGTCCTGACTTTC. Its protein product is CASRPNGPLSGANVLTF.

The V and J genes are TRBV5-1 and TRBJ1-6; TRBD1 matches 10 bases. The CDR3 spans 16 residues. Germline trimming cut 2 bases from V and 6 bases from J; bases unmatched to any gene: 5. Germline V lookup: CDR1 SGHRS, CDR2 YFSETQ. CDR3 amino acids: CASSFEGQGINSPLHF. CDR3 bases: TGCGCCAGCAGCTTTGAGGGACAGGGGATTAATTCACCCCTCCACTTT.

V gene TRBV6-5 combines with J gene TRBJ1-3; D is unresolved. There are 15 residues in the CDR3. Germline CDR1 and CDR2: MNHEY and SVGAGI. Trimming cost V 0 bases and J 0 bases, with 6 bases left between them. This CDR3 is CASSYSPLSGNTIYF. CDR3 nucleotide sequence: TGTGCCAGCAGTTACTCTCCCCTCTCTGGAAACACCATATATTTT.

The rearrangement uses TRBV7-8 and TRBJ1-4; D is uncertain. The CDR3 is 13 amino acids. Trimming left V 4 bases short and J 8 bases short, with 11 bases between. Per the germline V gene, CDR1 is SGHVS and CDR2 is FQNEAQ. CDR3 in DNA: TGTGCCAGCAGCTCAGAGCGTGAGGAAAAACTGTTTTTT. It codes for CASSSEREEKLFF.

The chain combines TRBV28 with TRBJ1-3; no clear D. The CDR3 spans 14 residues. Trimming shortened V by 4 bases and J by 0 bases, and 7 bases separated the two germline ends. Looked up from germline, CDR1 is MDHEN and CDR2 is SYDVKM. CDR3 DNA sequence: TGTGCCAGCAGTTCCCCGAGCTCTGGAAACACCATATATTTT. Its translation is CASSSPSSGNTIYF.

The chain joins TRBV28 to TRBJ2-7, with D perhaps TRBD2 (6 bases). There are 16 residues in the CDR3. The V gene lost 6 bases and the J gene lost 3 bases, with 21 bases spanning the gap. Germline CDR1 MDHEN, CDR2 SYDVKM. The CDR3: CASRSGGLSAFYEQYF. CDR3 nucleotide sequence: TGTGCCAGCAGGTCCGGAGGGTTGTCGGCCTTCTACGAGCAGTACTTC.

The chain recombines TRBV7-3 with TRBJ2-1; perhaps TRBD2 as D (6 bases). The CDR3 is 15 amino acids. CDR1 is SGHTA and CDR2 is FQGTGA in the germline V gene. V lost 5 bases, J lost 3 bases, and 14 bases lay in between. This CDR3 is CASSPVTGVYNEQFF. CDR3 sequence (DNA): TGTGCCAGCAGCCCCGTTACGGGGGTCTACAATGAGCAGTTCTTC.